Below, 3 T cell receptor beta chains from the same sample are listed, as sequenced in a study of blood T cell repertoires in COVID-19. Assay: immunoSEQ multiplex PCR; the TCRdb copy retains only in-frame clones and omits some. The sample carries roughly 150,000 clones, 78% recorded once. Sequencing used peripheral blood. These receptors all come from a man aged 55 to 69 who had recovered from COVID-19.

The chain uses TRBV6-2 or TRBV6-3 and TRBJ1-2; 8 bases map to TRBD1. Unmatched junction bases numbered 19, after V lost 1 base and J lost 9 bases. This CDR3 is built from 18 residues. Germline V gene sequence: CDR1 MNHEY, CDR2 SVGEGT. The DNA for the CDR3 is TGTGCCAGCAGTTACTTCGTCGGACAGGGTGGGAACCTATGGAGCTACACCTTC. Amino acid sequence: CASSYFVGQGGNLWSYTF.

The chain recombines TRBV5-1 with TRBJ2-3; 8 bases map to TRBD1. V shed 0 bases and J 4 bases; nucleotides not matched to a gene: 7. This CDR3 region has 16 residues. Germline CDR1 and CDR2: SGHRS and YFSETQ. The CDR3 region is CASSLEARGPADTQYF. In DNA form, the CDR3 reads TGCGCCAGCAGCTTGGAGGCCAGGGGGCCGGCAGATACGCAGTATTTT.

The genes are TRBV11-2 and TRBJ1-6; D perhaps matches TRBD1 (6 bases). Germline loops: CDR1 SGHAT, CDR2 FQNNGV. The V end was cut by 5 bases, the J end by 6 bases, with 11 bases between. CDR3 length: 14 amino acids. CDR3 in amino acids: CASSVDRTNSPLHF. The DNA of the CDR3 is TGTGCCAGCAGCGTGGACAGAACTAATTCACCCCTCCACTTT.